The 10 T cell receptor beta chains presented below share a single source sample, sequenced in a study of blood T cells in healthy people across ages. With a J-beta primer mix and a sample-barcoded 5' primer, a second PCR ran about 6 to 11 cycles. TCRdb reanalysed the 5' RACE reads using MiXCR and keeps one entry per CDR3 protein. The sample yields some 1.5 million distinct CDR3 sequences, approximately 43% seen once. The sequencing input was blood. The source of these receptors is a woman aged 18-29 years in good health.

This clonotype was detected many times. This chain uses TRBV12-3 or TRBV12-4 with TRBJ1-2; 10 nucleotides align to TRBD1. After removal of 4 bases from V and 5 bases from J, the junction contained 4 bases not matched to a gene. The CDR3 runs to 14 residues. CDR3 sequence reads: CASSSGTGVYGYTF. The CDR3, as DNA: TGTGCCAGCAGTTCCGGGACAGGGGTGTATGGCTACACCTTC.

The sample holds a few counts of this clonotype. The chain recombines TRBV11-2 with TRBJ2-3; 7 bases are a match to TRBD2. J gave up 3 bases and V 5 bases, and 8 bases lay outside the gene matches. Per the germline V gene, CDR1 is SGHAT and CDR2 is FQNNGV. The CDR3 runs to 15 residues. The CDR3 loop reads CASSPSGNKTDTQYF. The DNA of the CDR3 is TGTGCCAGCAGCCCCAGCGGGAATAAGACAGATACGCAGTATTTT.

Remarks on this clonotype: A much larger clone lies a single base off, so this may be a read error. The chain employs TRBV20-1 and TRBJ2-5; D remains unclear. Trimming pared 0 bases from V and 0 bases from J, leaving 8 bases between. The CDR3 covers 14 residues. CDR1 and CDR2 from the germline V gene are DFQATT and SNEGSKA (reference sequence). The CDR3 loop is CSARDVGDQETQYF. CDR3 bases: TGCAGTGCTAGAGATGTTGGGGACCAAGAGACCCAGTACTTC.

This clonotype was observed once. CDR3: CASSKRSPKHWNTEAFF. The CDR3 bases are TGTGCCAGCAGCAAGCGGTCCCCCAAGCACTGGAACACTGAAGCTTTCTTT. The J gene is TRBJ1-1, the V gene TRBV21-1; the table's D call, TRBD1, has no DNA check behind it. TRBV21-1 is annotated as a pseudogene. This CDR3 comprises 17 residues.

DNA of the CDR3: TGTGCCAGCAGTGGGATGCGGGACAGGGGGCCTCAGCCCCAGCATTTT. Protein: CASSGMRDRGPQPQHF. The chain carries TRBV2 and TRBJ1-5; 12 nucleotides align to TRBD1. This CDR3 region has 16 residues. V shed 4 bases and J 6 bases; nucleotides not matched to a gene: 7. Germline V gene lookup returns CDR1 SNHLY and CDR2 FYNNEI. The variable domain in full, completed from reference TRBV2 and TRBJ1-5, reads EPEVTQTPSHQVTQMGQEVILRCVPISNHLYFYWYRQILGQKVEFLVSFYNNEISEKSEIFDDQFSVERPDGSNFTLKIRSTKLEDSAMYFCASSGMRDRGPQPQHFGDGTRLSIL.

The V gene is TRBV6-1, the J gene TRBJ1-1; TRBD1 might be the D (6 bases). The germline gives CDR1 MNHNS, CDR2 SASEGT. V shed 7 bases and J shed 2 bases, with 14 bases lying between them. The CDR3 runs to 14 residues. The CDR3 DNA reads TGTGCCAGCACCGGGAGGGGGACCAACACTGAAGCTTTCTTT. This sequence encodes CASTGRGTNTEAFF.

This clonotype occurred a few times. V gene TRBV28 combines with J gene TRBJ1-5; the D gene is possibly TRBD1 (5 bases). The CDR3 has 15 amino acids. Germline V CDR1 and CDR2: MDHEN, SYDVKM. Trimming stripped 2 bases from V and 4 bases from J, with 12 bases between. Here the CDR3 DNA reads TGTGCCAGCAGTTTAGGGGGTCGGCGGAATCAGCCCCAGCATTTT. It encodes CASSLGGRRNQPQHF.

V is TRBV5-1 and J is TRBJ2-5; 7 bases are a match to TRBD2. The CDR3 is 14 amino acids. Losses at the gene ends were 1 base for V and 11 bases for J; bases not matched to a gene: 11. Looked up from germline, CDR1 is SGHRS and CDR2 is YFSETQ. CDR3 in amino acids: CASSLKTSYDEQYF. The CDR3 nucleotides read TGCGCCAGCAGCTTGAAGACTAGCTATGATGAGCAGTACTTC. The entire variable domain, with the rest obtained from reference TRBV5-1 and TRBJ2-5, is as follows: KAGVTQTPRYLIKTRGQQVTLSCSPISGHRSVSWYQQTPGQGLQFLFEYFSETQRNKGNFPGRFSGRQFSNSRSEMNVSTLELGDSALYLCASSLKTSYDEQYFGPGTRLLVL.

This clonotype has a count of ten or more. The rearrangement uses TRBV20-1 and TRBJ1-6; 7 nucleotides align to TRBD1. There are 14 residues in the CDR3. Germline values: CDR1 DFQATT, CDR2 SNEGSKA (reference sequence). Trimming took 1 base from V and 7 from J; bases not matched to a gene: 4. The CDR3 sequence is CSARAGTENSPLHF. CDR3 coding DNA: TGCAGTGCTAGAGCCGGGACAGAAAATTCACCCCTCCACTTT.

The rearrangement joins TRBV19 to TRBJ2-1; 9 positions match TRBD1. Germline V gene data show CDR1 as LNHDA and CDR2 as SQIVND (reference sequence). Trimming removed 5 bases from V and 9 bases from J; junction bases left unmatched: 8. The CDR3 consists of 14 residues. In DNA, the CDR3 is TGTGCCAGTAGTTCTCGGGACAGGGTTAGTGAGCAGTTCTTC. Amino acid sequence: CASSSRDRVSEQFF.